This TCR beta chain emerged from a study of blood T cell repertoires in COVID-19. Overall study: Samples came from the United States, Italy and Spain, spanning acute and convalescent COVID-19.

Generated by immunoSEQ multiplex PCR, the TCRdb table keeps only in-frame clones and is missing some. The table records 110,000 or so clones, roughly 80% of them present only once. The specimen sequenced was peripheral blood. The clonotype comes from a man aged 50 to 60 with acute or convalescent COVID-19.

CDR3 loop: CASSQEAGSPPGDQPQHF. CDR3 coding DNA: TGTGCCAGCAGCCAAGAGGCGGGCAGCCCACCGGGGGATCAGCCCCAGCATTTT. The chain uses TRBV3-1 (or the pseudogene TRBV3-2) and TRBJ1-5; a possible D gene is TRBD1 (5 bases). CDR3 length equals 18 residues. Germline V lookup: CDR1 LGHDT, CDR2 YNNKEL (reference sequence). V shed 0 bases and J shed 5 bases, with 20 bases lying between them.